The 5 T cell receptor beta chains in this list originate from one sample, sequenced in a study of Tregs in tolerant kidney transplant recipients. Profiling relied on immunoSEQ multiplex PCR, and the TCRdb table lists in-frame clones only, not all of them. The repertoire includes about 240,000 clones, roughly 80% of them detected once, and roughly 0.67% sits in the top ten. The specimen sequenced was CD4+ T cells from blood. These receptors all stem from a human donor in good health.

This clone has only a few counts. The chain has TRBV6-5 and TRBJ1-2; D remains ambiguous. CDR1 is MNHEY and CDR2 is SVGAGI in the germline V gene. With 6 bases removed from V and 4 bases from J, the gap between germline ends came to 9 bases. This CDR3 comprises 12 residues. The CDR3 is CASSQDGYGYTF. In DNA form, the CDR3 reads TGTGCCAGCAGCCAGGACGGCTATGGCTACACCTTC.

This sequence joins TRBV5-1 and TRBJ1-2; 10 nucleotides agree with TRBD1. This CDR3 region has 15 residues. V lost 3 bases, J lost 7 bases, and 9 bases stayed unmatched. Germline V lookup: CDR1 SGHRS, CDR2 YFSETQ. The CDR3 DNA sequence: TGCGCCAGCAGCTCCCGACAGGGGGCGAATCCTGGCTACACCTTC. It is translated as CASSSRQGANPGYTF. The complete variable domain, with remaining parts taken from reference TRBV5-1 and TRBJ1-2, reads KAGVTQTPRYLIKTRGQQVTLSCSPISGHRSVSWYQQTPGQGLQFLFEYFSETQRNKGNFPGRFSGRQFSNSRSEMNVSTLELGDSALYLCASSSRQGANPGYTFGSGTRLTVV.

The chain uses TRBV7-3 and TRBJ1-2; TRBD1 matches at 11 bases. CDR3 length equals 14 residues. The V gene's germline CDR1 is SGHTA and CDR2 FQGTGA. Trimming cost V 3 bases and J 5 bases; bases outside gene matches: 2. CDR3 bases: TGTGCCAGCAGCTTGGGACAGGGGGTATATGGCTACACCTTC. Protein sequence: CASSLGQGVYGYTF.

The J gene is TRBJ2-7, the V gene TRBV5-4, with D perhaps given as TRBD1 or TRBD2 (5 bases each). Germline CDR1 is SGHNT and CDR2 is YYREEE (reference sequence). Trimming left V 4 bases short and J 0 bases short, with 17 bases between. There are 16 residues in the CDR3. CDR3 sequence (DNA): TGTGCCAGCAGCCCTACCGGGACGAGGAGCTCCTACGAGCAGTACTTC. Encoded protein: CASSPTGTRSSYEQYF. The full variable domain, with the rest looked up from reference TRBV5-4 and TRBJ2-7, is ETGVTQSPTHLIKTRGQQVTLRCSSQSGHNTVSWYQQALGQGPQFIFQYYREEENGRGNFPPRFSGLQFPNYSSELNVNALELDDSALYLCASSPTGTRSSYEQYFGPGTRLTVT.

This chain uses TRBV19 with TRBJ1-4, with D maybe TRBD1 (5 bases). The CDR3 is 16 residues long. CDR1 and CDR2 from the germline V gene are LNHDA and SQIVND (reference sequence). Trimming removed 6 bases from V and 0 bases from J, with 14 bases in between. The CDR3 region is CASRPTGASTNEKLFF. CDR3 DNA sequence: TGTGCCAGTAGGCCTACAGGAGCTTCAACTAATGAAAAACTGTTTTTT.